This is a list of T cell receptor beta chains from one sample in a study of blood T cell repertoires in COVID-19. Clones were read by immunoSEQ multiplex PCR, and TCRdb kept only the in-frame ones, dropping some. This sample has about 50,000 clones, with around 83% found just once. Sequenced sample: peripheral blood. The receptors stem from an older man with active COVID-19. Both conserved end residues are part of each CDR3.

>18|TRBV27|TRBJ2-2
CASRTNERRGVHTGELFF
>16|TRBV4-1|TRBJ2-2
CASSPIGTDNTGELFF
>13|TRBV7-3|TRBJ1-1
CASSLQGNTEAFF
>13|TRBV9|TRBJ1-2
CASSVDQRYGYTF
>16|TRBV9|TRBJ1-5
CASSGQGQPGNQPQHF
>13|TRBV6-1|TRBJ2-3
CASSEGRADTQYF
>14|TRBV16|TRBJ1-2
CASSQLGGNYGYTF
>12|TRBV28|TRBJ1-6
CASSPPRSPLHF
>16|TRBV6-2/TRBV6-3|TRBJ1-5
CASSYSRGGSNQPQHF
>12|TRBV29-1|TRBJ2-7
CSVGDSAYEQYF
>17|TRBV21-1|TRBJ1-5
CASSPPPSGTDNQPQHF
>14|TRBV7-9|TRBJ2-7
CASSLAGGVDEQYF